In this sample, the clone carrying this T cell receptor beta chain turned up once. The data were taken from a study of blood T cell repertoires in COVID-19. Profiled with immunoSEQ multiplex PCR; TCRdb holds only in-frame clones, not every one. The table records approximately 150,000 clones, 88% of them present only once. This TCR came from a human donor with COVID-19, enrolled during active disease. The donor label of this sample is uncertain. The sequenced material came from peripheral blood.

CDR3 coding DNA: TGTGCCAGCTCACCGGTGAGGGACACTGAAGCTTTCTTT. Translated: CASSPVRDTEAFF. The chain employs TRBV18 and TRBJ1-1; no firm D call. CDR1 and CDR2 from the germline V gene are KGHSH and LQKENI. The CDR3 has 13 amino acids. V shed 3 bases and J shed 3 bases, with 8 bases lying between them.